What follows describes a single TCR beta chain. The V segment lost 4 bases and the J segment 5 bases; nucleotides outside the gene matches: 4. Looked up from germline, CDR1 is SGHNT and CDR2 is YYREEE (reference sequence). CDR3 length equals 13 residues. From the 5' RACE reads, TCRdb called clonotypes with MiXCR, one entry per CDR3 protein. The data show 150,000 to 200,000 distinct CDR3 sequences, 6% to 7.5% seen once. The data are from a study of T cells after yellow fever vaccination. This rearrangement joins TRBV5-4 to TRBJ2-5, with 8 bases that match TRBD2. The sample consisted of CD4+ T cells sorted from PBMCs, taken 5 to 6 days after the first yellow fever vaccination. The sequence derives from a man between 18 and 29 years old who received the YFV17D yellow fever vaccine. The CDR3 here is CASSKTSAETQYF. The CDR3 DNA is TGTGCCAGCAGCAAGACTAGCGCGGAGACCCAGTACTTC.